These T cell receptor beta chains were read from a single sample in a study of technical replicates of blood from several donors. Data came from immunoSEQ multiplex PCR; TCRdb stores just in-frame clones and leaves some out. The sample consists of tens of thousands of clones, 96% of them appearing once. Material for sequencing was T cells isolated from PBMCs. All receptors derive from a human donor in good health. Both conserved end residues are part of each CDR3. Fields, in order: V gene, clone size, J gene, D gene, CDR3 protein, CDR3 DNA. The D gene is left open where the match is weak. Not every row has a clone size; where given, it reads once, few, many or a size class.

>TRBV7-2|.|TRBJ2-7|.
CASSLAPTYEQYF
TGTGCCAGCAGCTTAGCTCCTACCTACGAGCAGTACTTC
>TRBV7-9|.|TRBJ1-2|TRBD1
CASSEPGQGNGYTF
TGTGCCAGCAGCGAACCGGGACAGGGTAACGGCTACACCTTC
>TRBV15|.|TRBJ2-7|.
CATSRDTLTYEQYF
TGTGCCACCAGCAGAGACACCCTGACTTACGAGCAGTACTTC
>TRBV30|.|TRBJ2-1|.
CAWKQGTPYNEQFF
TGTGCCTGGAAACAGGGCACACCCTACAATGAGCAGTTCTTC
>TRBV6-5|.|TRBJ2-2|.
CASSYYPRGAPGELFF
TGTGCCAGCAGTTACTACCCCCGGGGGGCTCCCGGGGAGCTGTTTTTT
>TRBV9|.|TRBJ2-7|.
CASSAPDGYEQYF
TGTGCCAGCAGCGCCCCAGATGGCTACGAGCAGTACTTC
>TRBV5-1|.|TRBJ1-2|.
CASSLGGGDGYTF
TGCGCCAGCAGCTTGGGAGGGGGTGATGGCTACACCTTC
>TRBV18|.|TRBJ1-1|.
CASSSTGSNTEAFF
TGTGCCAGCTCATCCACAGGGAGCAACACTGAAGCTTTCTTT
>TRBV2|.|TRBJ1-3|.
CASSEMVDSPYF
TGTGCCAGCAGTGAAATGGTGGACAGCCCGTATTTT
>TRBV28|once|TRBJ2-4|.
CASSVQGVAKNIQYF
TGTGCCAGCAGCGTACAGGGAGTAGCCAAAAACATTCAGTACTTC
>TRBV30|.|TRBJ1-6|TRBD1
CAWSRGPGINSPLHF
TGTGCCTGGAGTAGGGGGCCAGGAATTAATTCACCCCTCCACTTT
>TRBV13|.|TRBJ2-7|TRBD2
CASSFWGGSSYEQYF
TGTGCCAGCAGCTTTTGGGGCGGGAGCTCCTACGAGCAGTACTTC
>TRBV10-3|.|TRBJ2-7|.
CAVSSKERSYEQYF
TGTGCCGTTAGCTCTAAAGAAAGGTCCTACGAGCAGTACTTC
>TRBV5-1|few|TRBJ1-1|TRBD1
CASSLARGMNTEAFF
TGCGCCAGCAGCTTGGCCAGGGGGATGAACACTGAAGCTTTCTTT
>TRBV11-3|.|TRBJ2-7|.
CASSLDLAYEQYF
TGTGCCAGCAGCTTAGACCTAGCCTACGAGCAGTACTTC
>TRBV5-3|.|TRBJ2-2|.
CARSLGSHANTGELFF
TGTGCCAGAAGCTTGGGCAGTCACGCGAACACCGGGGAGCTGTTTTTT
>TRBV7-2|.|TRBJ2-2|.
CASSLGLGANTGELFF
TGTGCCAGCAGCTTAGGTCTAGGGGCGAACACCGGGGAGCTGTTTTTT
>TRBV6-5|once|TRBJ1-1|.
CASSYHGAGTEAFF
TGTGCCAGCAGTTACCATGGGGCTGGCACTGAAGCTTTCTTT
>TRBV20-1|.|TRBJ1-1|.
CSVPSLPAFF
TGCAGTGTTCCGAGTCTCCCAGCTTTCTTT
>TRBV6-1|once|TRBJ2-7|TRBD2
CASSFRTSGNSEQYF
TGTGCCAGCAGTTTCCGGACTAGCGGAAATAGCGAGCAGTACTTC
>TRBV7-2|.|TRBJ1-3|.
CASSLHGVNGNTIYF
TGTGCCAGCAGCCTCCACGGGGTAAACGGAAACACCATATATTTT
>TRBV30|.|TRBJ2-7|TRBD1
CAWSVTGTADF
TGTGCCTGGAGTGTGACCGGGACAGCCGACTTC
>TRBV18|.|TRBJ2-7|TRBD1
CASSPGQSYEQYF
TGTGCCAGCTCACCGGGACAGTCTTACGAGCAGTACTTC
>TRBV30|once|TRBJ1-5|.
CAWSVEGGQPQHF
TGTGCCTGGAGTGTCGAAGGAGGTCAGCCCCAGCATTTT
>TRBV6-1|.|TRBJ2-1|TRBD1
CASSEQGQGPYNEQFF
TGTGCCAGCAGTGAACAAGGACAGGGGCCCTACAATGAGCAGTTCTTC
>TRBV6-1|.|TRBJ2-2|.
CASSEELGELFF
TGTGCCAGCAGTGAGGAGCTCGGGGAGCTGTTTTTT
>TRBV11-2|.|TRBJ2-2|.
CASSLGFGGSGELFF
TGTGCCAGCAGCTTAGGCTTCGGCGGTTCCGGGGAGCTGTTTTTT
>TRBV11-3|.|TRBJ2-2|.
CASSLQYGAGELFF
TGTGCCAGCAGCTTACAGTACGGGGCCGGGGAGCTGTTTTTT
>TRBV19|.|TRBJ2-7|TRBD1
CASSAPPGQGYEQYF
TGTGCCAGTAGTGCCCCACCCGGACAGGGATACGAGCAGTACTTC
>TRBV25-1|.|TRBJ1-2|TRBD1
CASSGQGSYGYTF
TGTGCCAGCAGTGGACAGGGGTCCTATGGCTACACCTTC
>TRBV15|.|TRBJ2-1|.
CATSRGTGTLGYNEQFF
TGTGCCACCAGCAGGGGTACCGGGACATTGGGTTACAATGAGCAGTTCTTC
>TRBV28|.|TRBJ1-1|.
CASSSPLQVPNTEAFF
TGTGCCAGCAGTTCCCCACTCCAGGTACCGAACACTGAAGCTTTCTTT
>TRBV30|.|TRBJ2-1|TRBD2
CAWRVGTSNHEQFF
TGTGCCTGGAGAGTCGGGACTAGCAACCATGAGCAGTTCTTC
>TRBV7-9|.|TRBJ2-7|TRBD2
CASSRSSGGVYEQYF
TGTGCCAGCAGCCGGTCTAGCGGAGGGGTCTACGAGCAGTACTTC
>TRBV5-1|.|TRBJ2-7|TRBD1
CASSWGSGTGIHEQYF
TGCGCCAGCAGCTGGGGTTCCGGGACAGGGATCCACGAGCAGTACTTC
>TRBV30|.|TRBJ2-7|TRBD2
CAWSAVSGRAHEQYF
TGTGCCTGGTCGGCCGTTAGCGGGAGGGCCCACGAGCAGTACTTC
>TRBV11-3|.|TRBJ1-5|.
CASSLDSNQPQHF
TGTGCCAGCAGCTTAGATAGTAATCAGCCCCAGCATTTT
>TRBV28|.|TRBJ1-2|.
CASSGLSTYGYTF
TGTGCCAGCAGCGGGTTATCGACCTATGGCTACACCTTC
>TRBV27|.|TRBJ2-7|TRBD1
CASSPSWGQSSYEQYF
TGTGCCAGCAGTCCCAGTTGGGGACAGAGCTCCTACGAGCAGTACTTC
>TRBV28|.|TRBJ2-1|.
CASSLDRGIARNEQFF
TGTGCCAGCAGTTTAGATCGCGGGATCGCAAGGAATGAGCAGTTCTTC
>TRBV7-8|.|TRBJ2-1|TRBD2
CASSLGVPGLAQNNEQFF
TGTGCCAGCAGCTTAGGCGTCCCGGGACTAGCACAAAACAATGAGCAGTTCTTC
>TRBV28|.|TRBJ2-5|.
CASRGSGSQTQYF
TGTGCCAGCAGGGGGAGTGGGAGCCAGACCCAGTACTTC
>TRBV2|once|TRBJ2-3|TRBD2
CASPIAGGDTQYF
TGTGCCAGCCCTATAGCGGGAGGGGATACGCAGTATTTT
>TRBV19|.|TRBJ2-7|TRBD2
CASSMGGEFYEQYF
TGTGCCAGTAGTATGGGAGGGGAGTTCTACGAGCAGTACTTC
>TRBV5-1|.|TRBJ2-5|TRBD2
CASSLGAGAGETQYF
TGCGCCAGCAGCTTAGGGGCGGGAGCTGGAGAGACCCAGTACTTC
>TRBV5-4|.|TRBJ2-7|TRBD1
CASSFSGGGYEQYF
TGTGCCAGCAGCTTTTCAGGGGGCGGCTACGAGCAGTACTTC
>TRBV30|.|TRBJ1-1|.
CAWSVGVRGEAFF
TGTGCCTGGAGTGTAGGGGTCCGGGGGGAAGCTTTCTTT
>TRBV6-5|.|TRBJ2-1|.
CASSYSNGEQFF
TGTGCCAGCAGTTACTCGAACGGTGAGCAGTTCTTC
>TRBV10-2|once|TRBJ1-2|.
CASRDSSNYGYTF
TGCGCCAGCCGGGACTCCTCTAACTATGGCTACACCTTC
>TRBV30|.|TRBJ2-7|.
CAWSNAVTYEQYF
TGTGCCTGGAGTAATGCGGTTACCTACGAGCAGTACTTC
>TRBV19|.|TRBJ2-1|TRBD2
CASRDSSGRADEQFF
TGTGCCAGTAGGGACTCCAGCGGGAGGGCCGATGAGCAGTTCTTC
>TRBV14|few|TRBJ2-7|TRBD2
CASSQDLAGEGEQYF
TGTGCCAGCAGCCAAGATCTAGCGGGAGAAGGCGAGCAGTACTTC
>TRBV5-4|.|TRBJ2-7|TRBD1
CASSRTGEGHYEQYF
TGTGCCAGCAGCCGGACAGGGGAGGGCCACTACGAGCAGTACTTC
>TRBV18|.|TRBJ1-5|.
CASSPQSNQPQHF
TGTGCCAGCTCCCCTCAGTCCAATCAGCCCCAGCATTTT
>TRBV6-5|.|TRBJ1-1|.
CASMLSTEAFF
TGTGCCAGCATGCTGAGCACTGAAGCTTTCTTT